The 20 T cell receptor beta chains below all came from one sample that was sequenced in a study of CD8 T cells in ankylosing spondylitis. Study-wide results and limits: What seemed typical of ankylosing spondylitis blood was a TCR beta motif built from about 8 highly homologous variants.

TCRdb redid the calling of the 5' RACE reads with MiXCR, one entry per CDR3 protein. The profile shows about 540,000 distinct CDR3 sequences, roughly 12% of them singletons. For these receptors, no antigen is known. Sequenced input: blood, either unsorted or a sorted T cell fraction (not recorded which). The receptors were gathered from a male donor with ankylosing spondylitis.

This clonotype was counted many times. The rearrangement uses TRBV29-1 and TRBJ2-1; 7 bases are shared with TRBD2. Germline V gene data show CDR1 as SQVTM and CDR2 as ANQGSEA. This CDR3 comprises 15 residues. The trim removed 3 bases at V and 1 base at J, leaving 6 bases unmatched. The CDR3 reads CSVEYLGGSYNEQFF. CDR3 nucleotide sequence: TGCAGCGTTGAGTATCTGGGGGGGTCCTACAATGAGCAGTTCTTC.

The V and J genes are TRBV29-1 and TRBJ2-1; 11 bases map to TRBD2. Trimming took 7 bases from V and 9 from J; bases not matched to a gene: 8. Germline values: CDR1 SQVTM, CDR2 ANQGSEA. The CDR3 sequence is 13 residues long. The CDR3 DNA follows: TGCAGCGCCCTTAGCGGGAGGGCCGGTGAGCAGTTCTTC. Translating it yields CSALSGRAGEQFF.

The chain joins TRBV3-1 to TRBJ2-1; 10 bases agree with TRBD2. Unmatched junction bases numbered 11, after V lost 4 bases and J lost 5 bases. The CDR3 is 17 residues long. Per the germline V gene, CDR1 is LGHDT and CDR2 is YNNKEL (reference sequence). For the CDR3, the DNA is TGTGCCAGCAGCCCCCAGTCTTCTAGCGGGAGCCACAATGAGCAGTTCTTC. It is translated as CASSPQSSSGSHNEQFF.

This clonotype came up many times. This chain links TRBV5-1 with TRBJ1-2; 12 bases agree with TRBD1. The ends lost 0 bases at V and 8 bases at J; junction bases unmatched: 5. Germline V gives CDR1 SGHRS, CDR2 YFSETQ. The length of the CDR3 is 15 residues. The CDR3 nucleotides read TGCGCCAGCAGCTTGGATAGGGACAGGGGGCACGGCTACACCTTC. It encodes CASSLDRDRGHGYTF.

This clonotype turned up a few times. The chain joins TRBV2 to TRBJ2-1; the D is unclear. The germline V gene has CDR1 SNHLY and CDR2 FYNNEI. Trimming removed 4 bases at V and 3 bases at J, with 13 bases between. CDR3 length: 15 residues. CDR3 DNA sequence: TGTGCCAGCAGTGGTGGCCATCCCGACTACAATGAGCAGTTCTTC. Translation gives CASSGGHPDYNEQFF.

This clonotype was detected only a few times. The V and J genes are TRBV24-1 and TRBJ1-1; possibly TRBD1 for D (5 bases). In germline, CDR1 is KGHDR, CDR2 SFDVKD. This CDR3 contains 12 residues. Trimming cost V 3 bases and J 10 bases, with 11 bases left between them. CDR3 nucleotides: TGTGCCACCAGTGATCCTTGGGGGGGAGCTTTCTTT. This translates into CATSDPWGGAFF.

This CDR3 reads CASSRTQGDFTDTQYF. The CDR3, as DNA: TGCGCCAGCAGCAGGACCCAGGGGGATTTCACAGATACGCAGTATTTT. The chain combines TRBV5-1 with TRBJ2-3, with 7 nucleotides matching TRBD1. J was trimmed by 2 bases and V by 4 bases; bases with no gene match: 10. This CDR3 contains 16 residues. Germline V gene sequence: CDR1 SGHRS, CDR2 YFSETQ.

CDR3 in DNA: TGTGCCAGCAGCTCAATCGGACAGGGCCTTGAAGCTTTCTTT. Encoded protein: CASSSIGQGLEAFF. The chain employs TRBV7-8 and TRBJ1-1; 8 nucleotides align to TRBD1. After removal of 4 bases from V and 7 bases from J, the junction contained 8 bases not matched to a gene. The CDR3 is 14 amino acids. The germline CDR1 and CDR2 sequences are SGHVS and FQNEAQ.

This clonotype was seen a few times. This chain connects TRBV6-1 to TRBJ2-7; possible D gene TRBD2, 6 bases. Germline lookup yields CDR1 MNHNS and CDR2 SASEGT. This CDR3 contains 14 residues. Trimming removed 5 bases from V and 4 bases from J, with 15 bases in between. DNA of the CDR3: TGTGCCAGCAGTCCCCTGGCGGGATGGTACGAGCAGTACGTC. It encodes CASSPLAGWYEQYV.

The V call is TRBV13, the J call TRBJ2-4; no clear D gene. With 0 bases removed from V and 0 bases from J, the gap between germline ends came to 12 bases. From germline, CDR1 is PRHDT and CDR2 FYEKMQ (reference sequence). The CDR3 has 17 residues. The chain's CDR3 is CASSLGLGRLAKNIQYF. In DNA, the CDR3 is TGTGCCAGCAGCTTAGGCCTGGGTCGATTAGCCAAAAACATTCAGTACTTC.

This clonotype occurred a few times. The chain carries TRBV7-2 and TRBJ2-7; 11 bases map to TRBD2. CDR1 is SGHTA and CDR2 is FQGNSA in the germline V gene. V shed 5 bases, J shed 1 base, and the junction held 4 bases outside the gene matches. This CDR3 comprises 15 residues. For the CDR3, the DNA is TGTGCCAGCAGCCACACTAGCGGGGGATCCTACGAGCAGTACTTC. Encoded protein: CASSHTSGGSYEQYF.

The J gene is TRBJ2-3, the V gene TRBV7-2; a weak D match, TRBD1 (5 bases). The CDR3 totals 15 residues. Germline CDR1 and CDR2: SGHTA and FQGNSA. Deletions cut 3 bases from V and 0 bases from J, with 10 bases between. This CDR3 is CASSFNQGSTDTQYF. The CDR3 DNA sequence: TGTGCCAGCAGCTTTAACCAGGGAAGCACAGATACGCAGTATTTT.

There are many counts of this clonotype. The chain joins TRBV5-1 to TRBJ1-3; 10 nucleotides agree with TRBD1. Germline V lookup: CDR1 SGHRS, CDR2 YFSETQ. Unmatched junction bases numbered 2, after V lost 6 bases and J lost 2 bases. The CDR3 has 14 residues. The CDR3 DNA follows: TGCGCCAGCAAAGGGACAGGGGCTGGAAACACCATATATTTT. Amino acid sequence: CASKGTGAGNTIYF.

The rearrangement uses TRBV4-1 and TRBJ2-1; perhaps TRBD1 as D (5 bases). Per germline, CDR1 MGHRA and CDR2 YSYEKL. The CDR3 spans 15 residues. V shed 1 base and J shed 7 bases, with 14 bases lying between them. This chain's CDR3 is CASSQGTPGWNEQFF. CDR3 DNA sequence: TGCGCCAGCAGCCAAGGAACCCCAGGGTGGAATGAGCAGTTCTTC.

The genes are TRBV2 and TRBJ1-5; 9 bases are shared with TRBD1. With V trimmed by 7 bases and J by 1 base, 2 bases remained unmatched. CDR1 is SNHLY and CDR2 is FYNNEI in the germline V gene. This CDR3 contains 14 residues. CDR3 amino acids: CASTDRGSNQPQHF. The CDR3 DNA sequence: TGTGCCAGCACCGACAGGGGGAGCAATCAGCCCCAGCATTTT. Full variable domain (remainder filled in from reference TRBV2 and TRBJ1-5): EPEVTQTPSHQVTQMGQEVILRCVPISNHLYFYWYRQILGQKVEFLVSFYNNEISEKSEIFDDQFSVERPDGSNFTLKIRSTKLEDSAMYFCASTDRGSNQPQHFGDGTRLSIL.

The chain has TRBV6-5 and TRBJ2-5, with D tentatively TRBD1 or TRBD2 (5 bases each). The CDR3 is made up of 14 amino acids. Germline V gene data show CDR1 as MNHEY and CDR2 as SVGAGI. V lost 0 bases and J 5 bases, leaving 10 bases between the germline ends. CDR3 amino acids: CASSYSRGDETQYF. The CDR3 DNA follows: TGTGCCAGCAGTTACTCGAGAGGGGATGAGACCCAGTACTTC.

V is TRBV20-1 and J is TRBJ2-4; TRBD2 matches 7 bases. Per germline, CDR1 DFQATT and CDR2 SNEGSKA (reference sequence). This CDR3 has 14 amino acids. V was pared by 5 bases and J by 1 base, with 5 bases of the junction left unmatched. CDR3 bases: TGCAGTGCTGGGGGGGGAGGGGCCAAAAACATTCAGTACTTC. Encoded protein: CSAGGGGAKNIQYF.

This clonotype was observed a handful of times. This chain joins TRBV6-1 and TRBJ2-5; 11 nucleotides align to TRBD1. CDR3 size: 15 residues. V shed 6 bases and J 4 bases; nucleotides not matched to a gene: 7. CDR1 MNHNS and CDR2 SASEGT come from the germline V gene. The CDR3 coding sequence is TGTGCCAGCAGCCTTCCGGGACAGGGGGGAGAGACCCAGTACTTC. Translated, it gives CASSLPGQGGETQYF.

The V call is TRBV3-1, the J call TRBJ2-7, with 9 bases identical to TRBD2. CDR3 length: 14 residues. Looked up from germline, CDR1 is LGHDT and CDR2 is YNNKEL (reference sequence). J lost 3 bases, V lost 5 bases, and 5 bases had no gene match. CDR3 bases: TGTGCCAGCAGCGCGGGACTAGCCTACTACGAGCAGTACTTC. Translated, it gives CASSAGLAYYEQYF.

The chain couples TRBV10-2 to TRBJ2-2; D is perhaps TRBD2 (5 bases). With 0 bases removed from V and 0 bases from J, the gap between germline ends came to 8 bases. CDR3 size: 16 residues. Looked up from germline, CDR1 is WSHSY and CDR2 is SAAADI. For the CDR3, the DNA is TGCGCCAGCAGTGAGTCGGGAGTGGCGAACACCGGGGAGCTGTTTTTT. Its protein product is CASSESGVANTGELFF.